Shown below are 20 T cell receptor beta chains from a single sample sequenced in a study of cytomegalovirus exposure and HLA in healthy donors. PCR used 60 Vbeta primers and 13 Jbeta primers. TCRdb's table, derived via immunoSEQ multiplex PCR, lists solely in-frame clones and lacks some. The sample holds about 250,000 clones; approximately 80% are singletons and the top ten take about 0.28%. Sequences were obtained from PBMCs. The receptors derive from a girl aged 2-9 years in good health and CMV-seronegative.

This clone was seen a few times. The chain recombines TRBV28 with TRBJ2-7; D remains ambiguous. CDR3 length equals 12 residues. CDR1 and CDR2 (germline): MDHEN, SYDVKM. V lost 4 bases to trimming and J lost 3 bases, with 7 bases between them. DNA of the CDR3: TGTGCCAGCAGTTCAGTTGTCTACGAGCAGTACTTC. It encodes CASSSVVYEQYF. The entire variable domain, with the rest obtained from reference TRBV28 and TRBJ2-7, is as follows: DVKVTQSSRYLVKRTGEKVFLECVQDMDHENMFWYRQDPGLGLRLIYFSYDVKMKEKGDIPEGYSVSREKKERFSLILESASTNQTSMYLCASSSVVYEQYFGPGTRLTVT.

The chain has TRBV5-1 and TRBJ2-2; D is uncertain. The CDR3 is 13 residues long. With 0 bases removed from V and 6 bases from J, the gap between germline ends came to 6 bases. The germline gives CDR1 SGHRS, CDR2 YFSETQ. The CDR3 region has the DNA TGCGCCAGCAGCTTGGCCGAGTCCGGGGAGCTGTTTTTT. Encoded protein: CASSLAESGELFF.

This clone was seen more than once but under ten times. The chain joins TRBV4-1 to TRBJ2-1; 10 bases are shared with TRBD2. Germline V gene sequence: CDR1 MGHRA, CDR2 YSYEKL. The CDR3 sequence is 19 residues long. The J segment lost 8 bases and the V segment lost 1 base, leaving 17 bases of the junction unmatched. CDR3 region: CASSQVHIPSSGRFYEQFF. CDR3 nucleotide sequence: TGCGCCAGCAGCCAAGTCCATATCCCCTCTAGCGGGAGATTCTATGAGCAGTTCTTC.

The gene calls are TRBV4-1 and TRBJ2-1, with D possibly being TRBD1 (6 bases). Germline V gene sequence: CDR1 MGHRA, CDR2 YSYEKL. Trimming removed 1 base from V and 1 base from J, with 8 bases in between. The CDR3 consists of 15 residues. The CDR3 coding sequence is TGCGCCAGCAGCCAAGGCAGGGGATCCTACAATGAGCAGTTCTTC. Translation: CASSQGRGSYNEQFF.

V usage is TRBV27 and J usage is TRBJ2-3; possibly TRBD1 for D (6 bases). Trimming cost V 5 bases and J 0 bases, with 15 bases left between them. The germline V gene encodes CDR1 MNHEY and CDR2 SMNVEV (reference sequence). The CDR3 is made up of 16 amino acids. The CDR3 DNA sequence: TGTGCCAGCAGTGGACAGCCTGTTTCTAGCACAGATACGCAGTATTTT. It codes for CASSGQPVSSTDTQYF.

The chain has TRBV2 and TRBJ1-4, with TRBD1 identical over 7 bases. The junction had 4 bases not matched to a gene; V was cut back by 6 bases and J by 0 bases. This CDR3 region has 15 residues. Germline CDR1 is SNHLY and CDR2 is FYNNEI. CDR3 region: CASRGTDSTNEKLFF. The CDR3 DNA sequence: TGTGCCAGCAGGGGGACAGATTCAACTAATGAAAAACTGTTTTTT.

The rearrangement joins TRBV5-4 to TRBJ1-1, with 7 bases fitting TRBD1. CDR1 SGHNT and CDR2 YYREEE come from the germline V gene (reference sequence). V trimming: 0 bases; J trimming: 11 bases; junction bases outside the gene matches: 13. The CDR3 spans 15 residues. This CDR3 is CASSLEGAGGKWAFF. In nucleotides, the CDR3 is TGTGCCAGCAGCTTGGAAGGGGCAGGGGGGAAGTGGGCTTTCTTT.

This clone showed up just a few times. V is TRBV19 and J is TRBJ2-7, with 11 positions matching TRBD2. This CDR3 has 14 amino acids. V lost 6 bases to trimming and J lost 5 bases; unmatched junction nucleotides: 6. Germline V CDR1 and CDR2: LNHDA, SQIVND (reference sequence). DNA for the CDR3: TGTGCCAGTAGACATAGCGGGAGGGCCCACGAGCAGTACTTC. This gives the protein CASRHSGRAHEQYF.

This chain joins TRBV6-5 and TRBJ1-2; TRBD1 might be the D (6 bases). The CDR3 extends over 13 amino acids. Trimming took 5 bases from V and 3 from J, leaving 10 bases between them. Germline V lookup: CDR1 MNHEY, CDR2 SVGAGI. This chain's CDR3 is CASSQTGYYGYTF. In DNA, the CDR3 is TGTGCCAGCAGTCAAACAGGGTACTATGGCTACACCTTC.

This clone was recorded a few times. The chain joins TRBV28 to TRBJ1-5; maybe TRBD1 (6 bases). The CDR3 runs to 15 residues. V shed 2 bases and J shed 7 bases, with 15 bases lying between them. Germline CDR1 reads MDHEN; CDR2 reads SYDVKM. CDR3 sequence (DNA): TGTGCCAGCAGTTTACCAGACAGGTTCGGACAGCCCCAGCATTTT. Its protein is CASSLPDRFGQPQHF.

The V call is TRBV4-2, the J call TRBJ2-7; D is possibly TRBD2 (6 bases). The V end was cut by 0 bases, the J end by 2 bases, with 20 bases between. The CDR3 length is 18 residues. Looked up from germline, CDR1 is LGHNA and CDR2 is YNFKEQ. The CDR3 DNA reads TGTGCCAGCAGCCAAGAGGTCTCGGGGGTAACTTTAGCCTACGAGCAGTACTTC. Protein product: CASSQEVSGVTLAYEQYF.

J is TRBJ2-1 and V is TRBV6-6; 8 bases align to TRBD2. Germline V CDR1 and CDR2: MNHNY, SVGAGI (reference sequence). The ends lost 5 bases at V and 8 bases at J; junction bases unmatched: 11. The CDR3 is 15 residues long. CDR3 sequence: CASSMTVAGNHEQFF. The CDR3 DNA sequence: TGTGCCAGCAGTATGACAGTAGCGGGGAACCATGAGCAGTTCTTC.

CDR3 nucleotide sequence: TGTGCCAGCAGCGTGTCAGGGTTGGAGACCCAGTACTTC. Residues: CASSVSGLETQYF. The chain joins TRBV9 to TRBJ2-5; weak D call: TRBD1 (5 bases). The CDR3 contains 13 residues. The V end lost 2 bases, the J end lost 5 bases, and 10 bases lay between the germline ends. Per the germline V gene, CDR1 is SGDLS and CDR2 is YYNGEE. Full variable domain (missing parts from reference TRBV9 and TRBJ2-5): DSGVTQTPKHLITATGQRVTLRCSPRSGDLSVYWYQQSLDQGLQFLIQYYNGEERAKGNILERFSAQQFPDLHSELNLSSLELGDSALYFCASSVSGLETQYFGPGTRLLVL.

The chain is built from TRBV18 and TRBJ1-5; 8 bases are shared with TRBD1. Germline V gives CDR1 KGHSH, CDR2 LQKENI. The CDR3 contains 17 residues. The trim removed 3 bases at V and 0 bases at J, leaving 7 bases unmatched. The DNA of the CDR3 is TGTGCCAGCTCACCGGGACAGGTTTCCTATAGCAATCAGCCCCAGCATTTT. Translation gives CASSPGQVSYSNQPQHF.

The V gene is TRBV28, the J gene TRBJ1-6; unclear D gene. From germline, CDR1 is MDHEN and CDR2 SYDVKM. The V end lost 6 bases, the J end lost 0 bases, and 15 bases lay between the germline ends. The length of the CDR3 is 17 residues. The CDR3 sequence is CASSRLGLVSYNSPLHF. As DNA, the CDR3 is TGTGCCAGCAGCAGACTTGGGTTGGTCTCCTATAATTCACCCCTCCACTTT. Together with reference TRBV28 and TRBJ1-6, the CDR3 gives the full variable domain: DVKVTQSSRYLVKRTGEKVFLECVQDMDHENMFWYRQDPGLGLRLIYFSYDVKMKEKGDIPEGYSVSREKKERFSLILESASTNQTSMYLCASSRLGLVSYNSPLHFGNGTRLTVT.

This chain joins TRBV4-1 and TRBJ2-6; no reliable D call. Between the trimmed V and J ends, which lost 0 bases and 0 bases, there was a span of 18 bases. The CDR3 is 20 residues long. CDR1 is MGHRA and CDR2 is YSYEKL in the germline V gene. The DNA for the CDR3 is TGCGCCAGCAGCCAAGATCCCCTCGCAGCCAGCGACTCTGGGGCCAACGTCCTGACTTTC. It codes for CASSQDPLAASDSGANVLTF.

The V call is TRBV30, the J call TRBJ2-7; TRBD2 might be the D (7 bases). V gave up 1 base and J gave up 3 bases, with 16 bases separating them. The CDR3 loop spans 15 amino acids. Per the germline V gene, CDR1 is GTSNPN and CDR2 is SVGIG (reference sequence). In nucleotides, the CDR3 is TGTGCCTGGAGTGGGGAGGGACACGGGTTCTACGAGCAGTACTTC. Translation gives CAWSGEGHGFYEQYF.

The chain joins TRBV7-9 to TRBJ2-7; 7 positions agree with TRBD2. This CDR3 is 13 amino acids long. Losses at the gene ends were 10 bases for V and 3 bases for J; bases not matched to a gene: 9. Germline V CDR1 and CDR2: SEHNR, FQNEAQ (reference sequence). The CDR3 nucleotides read TGTGCCACCCAGCGGGGATACTTCTACGAGCAGTACTTC. This sequence encodes CATQRGYFYEQYF. Full variable domain (remainder filled in from reference TRBV7-9 and TRBJ2-7): DTGVSQNPRHKITKRGQNVTFRCDPISEHNRLYWYRQTLGQGPEFLTYFQNEAQLEKSRLLSDRFSAERPKGSFSTLEIQRTEQGDSAMYLCATQRGYFYEQYFGPGTRLTVT.

A note on this clone: Sequence at one end of the junction differs from germline and may be a read error. The rearrangement uses TRBV2 and TRBJ1-2, with 7 nucleotides matching TRBD1. CDR1 SNHLY and CDR2 FYNNEI come from the germline V gene. The CDR3 is made up of 13 amino acids. The DNA of the CDR3 is TGTGCCAGCAGTGAGGGGACAGTCTATGACTACACCTTC. Amino acid sequence: CASSEGTVYDYTF.

The CDR3 protein is CASSLAGGYEAFF. As DNA, the CDR3 is TGTGCCAGCAGCTTAGCGGGGGGGTACGAAGCTTTCTTT. This rearrangement joins TRBV7-2 to TRBJ1-1, with D possibly TRBD1 on 5 matching bases. Germline-derived CDR1 and CDR2 are SGHTA and FQGNSA. Trimming left V 0 bases short and J 8 bases short, with 10 bases between. This CDR3 is built from 13 residues.